The clone carrying this T cell receptor (beta chain) was seen at least ten times. Antigen unknown. Germline CDR1 and CDR2: MNHEY and SMNVEV (reference sequence). V lost 3 bases and J lost 6, with 11 bases in between. This CDR3 has 14 amino acids. Construction of TCR beta libraries was performed using quantitative 5'-RACE with molecular barcodes. TCRdb analysed the 5' RACE reads with MiXCR anew, one entry per CDR3 protein. The repertoire has around 130,000 distinct CDR3 sequences, roughly 8.8% of them found once; the top ten carry about 3.3%. This entry comes from a study of CD8 T cells in ankylosing spondylitis. Study-wide results and limits: Earlier studies detected some motif variants in reactive arthritis synovial fluid and blood. Within matched ankylosing spondylitis synovial fluid, disease-linked clones were reportedly significantly enriched. Typical of ankylosing spondylitis blood, it appeared, was a TCR beta motif of eight highly homologous variants.

The receptor's source is a male donor with ankylosing spondylitis or in good health (not recorded which). The chain combines TRBV27 with TRBJ2-2; D unresolved. Sequencing was done on a sample of blood, either unsorted or a sorted T cell fraction (not recorded which). This CDR3 reads CASSLFLGSGELFF. The CDR3 DNA is TGTGCCAGCAGTTTGTTTCTGGGGTCCGGGGAGCTGTTTTTT.